What follows describes a single T cell receptor (beta chain). This receptor's antigen is unknown. Per-nucleotide qualities are absent, and no much larger clonotype sits a single base away. This sample was included in a study of blood T cell repertoires in COVID-19 (dated by TCRdb to 2020 to 2021). Background on the whole study: Samples from collaborators originated in the United States, Italy and Spain and spanned both the acute and convalescent phases of COVID-19. The material from the prospective study consisted of cDNA or gDNA derived from T cells, B-cell-depleted T cells, or PBMCs. The dataset comprised deeply sampled blood TCRbeta repertoires from subjects exposed to, actively infected with, or recovered from COVID-19. The repertoires were released in a freely available public database meant as a resource for research on the immune response to SARS-CoV-2. The samples were drawn from two sources: the first 160 participants of the ongoing ImmuneRACE study, and 950 to 1,500 subjects contributed by 6 global collaborators. Nearly every sample came with metadata listing a de-identified subject ID, COVID-19 status, age in years and sex. Where available, HLA class I and class II types were obtained from metadata supplied by the sample provider rather than from assay-based typing.

The germline ends are 10 bases apart after V is trimmed by 5 bases and J by 5 bases. CDR1 is given as GTSNPN and CDR2 as SVGIG, both from the germline V gene (reference sequence). The CDR3 numbers 13 residues from cysteine through phenylalanine. The kept DNA is CDR3 alone, 39 bases in frame from the first base. On the study overall, not on this receptor specifically: How much clinical and demographic metadata was included differed by source and by participant, and the metadata was provided uncurated.

TCRbeta CDR3 regions were amplified from genomic DNA using the immunoSEQ Assay, a bias-controlled multiplex PCR. The study's own analysis went as follows. Within the assay, amplification of reference gene primers was used to estimate how many nucleated cells each sample contained. Sequence reads were collapsed and filtered to measure the absolute abundance of every unique TCRbeta CDR3 rearrangement. Productive Simpson clonality was computed per sample as the square root of Simpson's diversity index over productive rearrangements. In its TCRdb copy, this immuneACCESS table keeps in-frame sequences only and misses some clones. Where compared with another copy, unresolved V genes explain less than half of these, and the others have no known cause. V, J and clone size derive from that table, while D and trimming were established from the DNA sequence. This sample comprises 110,000 or so clones, roughly four fifths of them detected only once. The leading ten clones occupy 2.5% of the sample.

The collaborating institutions used their own protocols to collect whole blood in K2EDTA tubes. For TCRbeta analysis, collaborators shipped samples in one of three forms: frozen whole blood, isolated PBMCs, or DNA extracted from either of those sample types. The material sequenced was peripheral blood. The sequence derives from a man in his fifties or sixties with acute or convalescent COVID-19. In this chain, TRBV30 is recombined with TRBJ1-6; the D gene cannot be named for sure. The CDR3 protein is CAWEQSNNSPLHF. Here is the DNA: TGTGCCTGGGAACAGAGCAATAATTCACCCCTCCACTTT.